This T cell receptor beta chain was captured by sequencing in a study of PD-L1 blockade in urothelial cancer. The wider study: About 85% of the roughly 30 patients comprised males who had bladder-origin urothelial cancer. Previous chemotherapy exposure amounted to 0 to 3 regimens for patients.

Time point here: peripheral blood 6 weeks after treatment start. Each patient's cancer was a locally advanced or metastatic urothelial carcinoma. Synthetic spike-ins, TCR analog templates, were added into each PCR. Assay used: immunoSEQ multiplex PCR; TCRdb lists only in-frame clones, some missing. The sample carries about 120,000 clones, more than 85% recorded once. This CDR3 is built from 14 residues. Germline V gives CDR1 SQVTM, CDR2 ANQGSEA. V shed 4 bases and J 5 bases; nucleotides not matched to a gene: 6. The chain carries TRBV29-1 and TRBJ2-2; 8 nucleotides line up with TRBD1. The specimen comprised PBMCs, sampled around atezolizumab (anti-PD-L1) treatment. The TCR was taken from a man aged 55 to 70 with urothelial cancer. The CDR3 region is CSVAGRGQTGELFF. CDR3 sequence (DNA): TGCAGCGTTGCAGGCAGGGGGCAGACCGGGGAGCTGTTTTTT.